This TCR beta chain is from a study of T cell responses to AZD1222 COVID-19 vaccine. Study context: Second-dose intervals near 4 or 12 weeks were combined.

Data came from immunoSEQ multiplex PCR; TCRdb stores just in-frame clones and leaves some out. The data show 80,000 to 95,000 clones, 70% to 80% seen once. Notes on this clone: Its antigen remains unknown.

Germline CDR1 reads LGHNA; CDR2 reads YSLEER. J was trimmed by 6 bases and V by 2 bases; bases with no gene match: 2. CDR3 length: 14 residues. Study results and caveats: Nearly half of the spike-specific TCRs reportedly recognize variant regions that carry no mutations. Donors skewed white British and female; clonal diversity was possibly underestimated. Spike-specific TCR breadth rose after two AZD1222 doses, and depth rose as well.

The V and J genes are TRBV4-3 and TRBJ2-3; 10 bases are shared with TRBD2. The TCR comes from an adult in good health. Sequenced here: peripheral blood, sampled on day 0 of AZD1222 vaccination. The CDR3 nucleotides read TGCGCCAGCAGCCAAAGCGGGAGGGAGGATACGCAGTATTTT. Translating gives CASSQSGREDTQYF.